This record concerns one TCR beta chain sequence. What it recognizes is unknown. Treatment of the sample: roughly 18 received Ad26.COV2.S at low or high dose, single or two shots; roughly five received placebo; per-sample allocation not given. Samples came from day 63 after the first vaccine or placebo injection. Cohort 1b enrolled adults aged 18-55 years in Boston. Per germline, CDR1 SEHNR and CDR2 FQNEAQ (reference sequence). The V and J ends lost 2 bases and 11 bases respectively, with 12 bases between them. CDR3 length: 12 amino acids. The data stem from a study of Ad26.COV2.S vaccination and SARS-CoV-2 variants. Across the study: The donor was enrolled in the Ad26.COV2.S arm of the COV1001 trial.

Clones were sequenced by immunoSEQ multiplex PCR, and TCRdb holds only the in-frame ones, with some missing. Here the sample spans around 500,000 clones, about 88% being singletons. Study-wide findings and caveats: Non-spike TCR breadth showed similarity between vaccine and placebo recipients.

This rearrangement joins TRBV7-9 to TRBJ1-1, with D hard to call. This TCR derives from a person between 18 and 65 years old who received the Ad26.COV2.S COVID-19 vaccine or a placebo. The material sequenced was peripheral blood, taken in a trial of Ad26.COV2.S vaccine versus placebo. The CDR3 nucleotides are TGTGCCAGCAGCTTACAAAAAAGTGTGGCTTTCTTT. It translates to CASSLQKSVAFF.